This note documents a single T cell receptor (beta chain) sequence. The sample originates from a study of shared clonotypes between healthy human individuals. Assay used: immunoSEQ multiplex PCR; TCRdb lists only in-frame clones, some missing. The sample yields around 940,000 clones, 76% seen once. Germline V gene sequence: CDR1 MNHNS, CDR2 SASEGT. The CDR3 totals 14 residues. Trimming removed 2 bases from V and 7 bases from J; junction bases left unmatched: 2. The chain recombines TRBV6-1 with TRBJ2-1; 10 nucleotides match TRBD2. The sequence was collected from a man aged 18 to 30 in good health. The sample comprised memory CD4+ T cells sorted from blood. As to subset: CD45RA-negative fraction. CDR3 loop: CASSELAGVNEQFF. The CDR3 region has the DNA TGTGCCAGCAGTGAACTAGCGGGAGTTAATGAGCAGTTCTTC.